The source of this TCR beta chain is a study of Graves' ophthalmopathy and Graves' hyperthyroidism. Amplification of the TCR beta CDR3 regions used RNA transcripts (as template). The first round was an RT-PCR with HTBI primers, and the second round was a multiplex PCR. TCRdb reprocessed the multiplex PCR reads with MiXCR, giving one entry per CDR3 protein. The sample lists about 590,000 distinct CDR3 sequences; 39% were seen once. In regard to this clonotype: Since a much larger clone is just one base distant, this may be a read error.

Trimming took off 5 bases at V and 3 bases at J, with 11 bases between the two ends. CDR3 size: 13 residues. CDR1 and CDR2 (germline): ENHRY, SYGVKD. The sequence was obtained from an adult man with Graves' hyperthyroidism. The chain employs TRBV10-3 and TRBJ2-7; D remains unclear. The sequencing input was peripheral blood or thyroid tissue (not recorded which). The CDR3 DNA follows: TGTGCCATCAGTTACTCCGTCCACTACGAGCAGTACTTC. Protein product: CAISYSVHYEQYF.